This is a list of T cell receptor beta chains from one sample in a study of identical twins' blood T cells. Each CDR3 protein gets one entry after TCRdb re-called the 5' RACE reads with MiXCR. Among fewer than 450,000 distinct CDR3 sequences listed, more than 25% were seen once. Sequencing input: PBMCs. The source of these receptors is a woman aged 18 to 55 in good health. The CDR3 runs from the conserved cysteine through the conserved F or W. D genes are given only for firm matches. Clone size is stated in some rows and not others, as once, few, many or a class when expanded.

j_call,clone_size,d_call,v_call,cdr3_nt,cdr3_aa
TRBJ2-7,few,.,TRBV27,TGTGCCAGCAGTTGGGGACTCCGAGACGAGCAGTACTTC,CASSWGLRDEQYF
TRBJ1-1,.,.,TRBV20-1,TGCAGTGCCAGAGATCTCTCGAACACTGAAGCTTTCTTT,CSARDLSNTEAFF
TRBJ2-7,.,.,TRBV9,TGTGCCAGCAGCGTTGGACCATTTTACGAGCGGTACTTC,CASSVGPFYERYF
TRBJ1-3,many,.,TRBV6-5,TGTGCCAGCAGGGAGGGAAACACCATATATTTT,CASREGNTIYF
TRBJ1-3,.,.,TRBV5-5,TGTGCCAGCAGCATGGGACGGCCCTTCTCTGGAAACACCATATATTTT,CASSMGRPFSGNTIYF
TRBJ1-5,few,TRBD1,TRBV9,TGTGCCAGCAGCGTAGGGACAGGGGAGAATCAGCCCCAGCATTTT,CASSVGTGENQPQHF
TRBJ2-1,.,.,TRBV6-8,TGTGCCAGCAGTTACCCCAATGGGCGGGGCTACAATGAGCAGTTCTTC,CASSYPNGRGYNEQFF
TRBJ1-2,.,.,TRBV18,TGTGCCAGCTCACCGGAACTCACCCTCTATGGCTACACCTTC,CASSPELTLYGYTF
TRBJ2-3,.,TRBD2,TRBV20-1,TGCAGTGCTTGGGCTGGGCTAGCGGGAGAGGGTAGCACAGATACGCAGTATTTT,CSAWAGLAGEGSTDTQYF
TRBJ2-7,.,.,TRBV20-1,TGCAGTGCTACGGGACAAGAAAACTCCTACGAGCAGTACTTC,CSATGQENSYEQYF
TRBJ2-1,.,TRBD2,TRBV5-1,TGCGCCAGCAGCCTTGGAATTTGGACTAGCGGGATAAGGAATGAGCAGTTCTTC,CASSLGIWTSGIRNEQFF
TRBJ2-1,few,.,TRBV7-9,TGTGCCAGCAGCTTAGCAGGGGATTTCACTGAGCAGTTCTTC,CASSLAGDFTEQFF
TRBJ2-1,few,TRBD2,TRBV29-1,TGCAGCGTTACGACTAGCGGGAGCTACAATGAGCAGTTCTTC,CSVTTSGSYNEQFF
TRBJ2-3,few,TRBD2,TRBV12-3/TRBV12-4,TGTGCCAGCAGTTCAGCGGGAGGTACCACAGATACGCAGTATTTT,CASSSAGGTTDTQYF
TRBJ1-5,once,.,TRBV2,TGTGCCTGCAGTGATGGAGATCAGCCCCAGCATTTT,CACSDGDQPQHF
TRBJ1-1,many,TRBD1,TRBV6-5,TGTGCCAGCAGATCGACAGGGTGGAACACTGAAGCTTTCTTT,CASRSTGWNTEAFF
TRBJ1-1,few,.,TRBV12-3/TRBV12-4,TGTGCCAGCAGTACCTGGGTGGGGGGCACTGAAGCTTTCTTT,CASSTWVGGTEAFF
TRBJ2-1,.,TRBD2,TRBV29-1,TGCAGCGTTGAAGATTCCCTAGCGGCTTACAATGAGCAGTTCTTC,CSVEDSLAAYNEQFF
TRBJ1-4,few,.,TRBV19,TGTGCCAGTAAAAAGGGAGAAAAACTGTTTTTT,CASKKGEKLFF
TRBJ1-4,many,TRBD1,TRBV11-2,TGTGCCAGCAGCCTGGTTCGGAGGGGGCTGTGGAAACTGTTTTTT,CASSLVRRGLWKLFF
TRBJ2-7,.,.,TRBV4-3,TGCGCCAGCAGCCAAGATTTAGACCGGTCGCTTGAGCAGTACTTC,CASSQDLDRSLEQYF
TRBJ1-5,few,.,TRBV7-9,TGTGCCAGCAGCTCCCTCGGGGGTATTGGAGATCAGCCCCAGCATTTT,CASSSLGGIGDQPQHF
TRBJ1-1,.,.,TRBV29-1,TGCAGCGCCCGACAGGCCATGAACACTGAAGCTTTCTTT,CSARQAMNTEAFF
TRBJ2-1,.,.,TRBV30,TGTGCCTGGAGTGTACGGGGCAATGAGCAGTTCTTC,CAWSVRGNEQFF
TRBJ1-5,few,.,TRBV6-6,TGTGCCAGCAGTTACCGAGTTGGGAGCAATCAGCCCCAGCATTTT,CASSYRVGSNQPQHF
TRBJ1-6,few,TRBD1,TRBV11-2,TGTGCCAGCAGCCTCGGACAGGGCGAAGTTTATTCACCCCTCCACTTT,CASSLGQGEVYSPLHF
TRBJ1-3,.,TRBD1,TRBV11-2,TGTGCCAGCAGCTTCAGGGGGGATTCCTCTGGAAACACCATATATTTT,CASSFRGDSSGNTIYF
TRBJ1-4,.,.,TRBV27,TGTGCCAGCAGACCGCCGGGTTCAACTAATGAAAAACTGTTTTTT,CASRPPGSTNEKLFF
TRBJ1-2,many,.,TRBV29-1,TGCAGCGTTGAAGCGGGACGGTACTATGGCTACACCTTC,CSVEAGRYYGYTF
TRBJ2-2,.,.,TRBV27,TGTGCCAGCAGTCCGGAGTCTTGGGGCGCCGGGGAGCTGTTTTTT,CASSPESWGAGELFF
TRBJ1-1,few,.,TRBV6-5,TGTGCCAGCTTAACCGGCAGGGGGAACACTGAAGCTTTCTTT,CASLTGRGNTEAFF